Presented here are 22 T cell receptor beta chains from one specimen sequenced in a study of chemoradiotherapy in HPV16-positive cancers. Clones were sequenced by immunoSEQ multiplex PCR, and TCRdb holds only the in-frame ones, with some missing. Altogether 7,900 or so clones are present, 75% to 85% being singletons, with the ten largest covering 1.5% to 2%. This sample was gathered from a patient who underwent chemoradiotherapy. The receptors here all came from a human donor with HPV-associated anogenital cancer.

DNA of the CDR3: TGTGCCAGCTGGGGGGGGAGCACAGATACGCAGTATTTT. It translates to CASWGGSTDTQYF. This chain joins TRBV6-5 and TRBJ2-3; 7 nucleotides match TRBD2. Trimming at V came to 8 bases and at J to 0 bases, leaving 2 bases not matched to a gene. Germline-derived CDR1 and CDR2 are MNHEY and SVGAGI. CDR3 length equals 13 residues.

V is TRBV5-1 and J is TRBJ1-1; weak D call: TRBD1 (5 bases). Germline V gene lookup returns CDR1 SGHRS and CDR2 YFSETQ. V was cut by 0 bases and J by 6 bases, with 21 bases left in between. CDR3 length: 17 amino acids. The CDR3 is CASSLGGARGGTAEAFF. The CDR3 nucleotides read TGCGCCAGCAGCTTGGGCGGGGCCCGGGGGGGGACGGCTGAAGCTTTCTTT.

The chain recombines TRBV15 with TRBJ1-4, with D uncertain. Trimming removed 0 bases at V and 7 bases at J, with 6 bases between. Germline V gene lookup returns CDR1 LNHNV and CDR2 YYDKDF (reference sequence). The CDR3 runs to 13 residues. In DNA, the CDR3 is TGTGCCACCAGCAGAGATCAAGGTGAAAAACTGTTTTTT. Its protein product is CATSRDQGEKLFF.

This clone was seen only once. The V call is TRBV2, the J call TRBJ2-7; D possibly corresponds to TRBD1 (7 bases). V lost 6 bases to trimming and J lost 4 bases, with 16 bases between them. Germline V gene lookup returns CDR1 SNHLY and CDR2 FYNNEI. The CDR3 totals 14 residues. CDR3 amino acids: CASSSPGGQYEQYF. CDR3 in DNA: TGTGCCAGCAGCAGCCCAGGGGGGCAATACGAGCAGTACTTC.

The chain combines TRBV4-1 with TRBJ2-2; TRBD1 matches 9 bases. Germline V gene sequence: CDR1 MGHRA, CDR2 YSYEKL. This CDR3 is 16 amino acids long. The V gene end was trimmed by 4 bases and the J gene end by 3 bases; junction bases not matched to a gene: 6. CDR3 sequence: CASSRSRDRDTGELFF. The CDR3 bases are TGCGCCAGCAGCCGTTCCCGGGACAGGGACACCGGGGAGCTGTTTTTT.

V is TRBV19 and J is TRBJ1-1; 7 bases align to TRBD1. There are 16 residues in the CDR3. Germline loops: CDR1 LNHDA, CDR2 SQIVND (reference sequence). The V gene end was trimmed by 5 bases and the J gene end by 1 base; junction bases not matched to a gene: 10. DNA of the CDR3: TGTGCCAGTAGTCCCGGCACAGGGGCGCCGAACACTGAAGCTTTCTTT. It is translated as CASSPGTGAPNTEAFF.

This rearrangement joins TRBV6-1 to TRBJ1-4; D is ambiguous. Germline V CDR1 and CDR2: MNHNS, SASEGT. Deletions cut 3 bases from V and 10 bases from J, with 6 bases between. CDR3 length: 11 amino acids. The CDR3: CASSDAGKLFF. The CDR3 DNA reads as TGTGCCAGCAGTGATGCCGGAAAACTGTTTTTT.

This chain joins TRBV19 and TRBJ1-5; 8 bases align to TRBD1. This CDR3 has 14 amino acids. The V gene's germline CDR1 is LNHDA and CDR2 SQIVND (reference sequence). V was clipped by 5 bases and J by 7 bases; unmatched bases: 7. DNA for the CDR3: TGTGCCAGTAGTCGGACAGGGATTTGGCAGCCCCAGCATTTT. It yields the protein CASSRTGIWQPQHF.

The chain carries TRBV10-3 and TRBJ1-3, with D hard to call. CDR3 length: 15 residues. Germline V gene sequence: CDR1 ENHRY, CDR2 SYGVKD. V lost 5 bases and J 0 bases, leaving 11 bases between the germline ends. The CDR3 protein is CAISRVGSSGNTIYF. The CDR3 DNA reads as TGTGCCATCAGTCGAGTGGGCAGCTCTGGAAACACCATATATTTT.

This chain joins TRBV5-8 and TRBJ2-7; D is possibly TRBD1 or TRBD2 (6 bases each). CDR3 length: 18 amino acids. Germline V gene data show CDR1 as SGHTS and CDR2 as YDEGEE. V was shortened by 3 bases and J by 2 bases, with 24 bases between the two germline ends. The CDR3 nucleotides are TGTGCCAGCAGCTCGAAATGGACAGCGGCGGGAACAGCCTACGAGCAGTACTTC. Translated, it gives CASSSKWTAAGTAYEQYF.

This chain links TRBV19 with TRBJ2-2, with TRBD1 matching over 9 bases. The ends lost 9 bases at V and 5 bases at J; junction bases unmatched: 4. The CDR3 covers 13 residues. Germline V CDR1 and CDR2: LNHDA, SQIVND (reference sequence). The CDR3 reads CASKTGGTGELFF. DNA of the CDR3: TGTGCCAGCAAGACAGGGGGAACCGGGGAGCTGTTTTTT.

This rearrangement joins TRBV28 to TRBJ2-5; 7 bases agree with TRBD1. This CDR3 comprises 16 residues. Germline V gene lookup returns CDR1 MDHEN and CDR2 SYDVKM. V lost 2 bases, J lost 5 bases, and 11 bases stayed unmatched. This CDR3 is CASSLGGQGVRETQYF. CDR3 sequence (DNA): TGTGCCAGCAGTTTAGGGGGCCAGGGGGTGCGGGAGACCCAGTACTTC. Looking up the rest from reference TRBV28 and TRBJ2-5 gives the full variable domain: DVKVTQSSRYLVKRTGEKVFLECVQDMDHENMFWYRQDPGLGLRLIYFSYDVKMKEKGDIPEGYSVSREKKERFSLILESASTNQTSMYLCASSLGGQGVRETQYFGPGTRLLVL.

This clone showed up just once. V and J are TRBV7-3 and TRBJ2-7; D gene unclear. The germline gives CDR1 SGHTA, CDR2 FQGTGA. V dropped 2 bases and J dropped 4 bases, with 21 bases sitting between them. The CDR3 has 17 amino acids. CDR3 nucleotides: TGTGCCAGCAGCTTAGGCGCTGGTCCATTCGGAGATTACGAGCAGTACTTC. Residues: CASSLGAGPFGDYEQYF.

This chain connects TRBV4-3 to TRBJ1-2, with D uncertain. This CDR3 is 15 amino acids long. Germline-derived CDR1 and CDR2 are LGHNA and YSLEER. Trimming pared 0 bases from V and 9 bases from J, leaving 17 bases between. In DNA, the CDR3 is TGCGCCAGCAGCCAAGATGCGGTGACTCTGGGCAGCTACACCTTC. Residues: CASSQDAVTLGSYTF.

The chain is built from TRBV5-1 and TRBJ2-1; D gene unclear. The CDR3 extends over 13 amino acids. Germline CDR1 reads SGHRS; CDR2 reads YFSETQ. The germline V and J ends were trimmed by 0 bases and 7 bases, with 8 bases remaining between them. CDR3 DNA: TGCGCCAGCAGCTTGGCCGTAGTGAATGAGCAGTTCTTC. As protein: CASSLAVVNEQFF.

This chain's CDR3 is CASKTSGDSYEQYF. The CDR3 coding sequence is TGTGCCAGCAAGACTAGCGGGGACTCCTACGAGCAGTACTTC. The chain has TRBV2 and TRBJ2-7; 11 bases match TRBD2. CDR3 length equals 14 residues. Trimming removed 7 bases from V and 0 bases from J; junction bases left unmatched: 2. Germline CDR1 is SNHLY and CDR2 is FYNNEI.

Only one count was recorded for this clone. The rearrangement links TRBV13 to TRBJ1-3; 7 bases align to TRBD1. Germline V CDR1 and CDR2: PRHDT, FYEKMQ (reference sequence). The CDR3 length is 21 residues. The V segment lost 5 bases and the J segment 0 bases; nucleotides outside the gene matches: 22. For the CDR3, the DNA is TGTGCCAGCAGCCCCCGAGGGTGGGGGACAGTAGGGACTCGCTCTGGAAACACCATATATTTT. Translated: CASSPRGWGTVGTRSGNTIYF.

The chain employs TRBV5-1 and TRBJ2-1; 8 bases are shared with TRBD2. Germline V gives CDR1 SGHRS, CDR2 YFSETQ. CDR3 length: 15 residues. Losses at the gene ends were 9 bases for V and 9 bases for J; bases not matched to a gene: 17. The CDR3 DNA reads TGCGCCACCTCAATCTCCGGGGGGGCCTTTGTTGAGCAGTTCTTC. Protein: CATSISGGAFVEQFF.

V and J are TRBV11-2 and TRBJ2-1; 15 nucleotides line up with TRBD2. CDR1 and CDR2 (germline): SGHAT, FQNNGV. Trimming at V came to 2 bases and at J to 6 bases, leaving 2 bases not matched to a gene. This CDR3 spans 16 amino acids. CDR3 bases: TGTGCCAGCAGCTTACAGGGACTAGCGGGAGGCAATGAGCAGTTCTTC. Protein product: CASSLQGLAGGNEQFF.

This clone has only one observation. The V gene is TRBV5-1, the J gene TRBJ2-1; 12 bases fit TRBD2. The CDR3 sequence is 14 residues long. Germline lookup yields CDR1 SGHRS and CDR2 YFSETQ. V trimming: 0 bases; J trimming: 15 bases; junction bases outside the gene matches: 7. In DNA form, the CDR3 reads TGCGCCAGCAGCTTGGGTCTAGCGGGGGGGCCTCTGTTCTTC. The encoded protein is CASSLGLAGGPLFF.

The rearrangement uses TRBV11-3 and TRBJ2-1; 9 nucleotides agree with TRBD2. V shed 7 bases, J shed 3 bases, and the junction held 1 base outside the gene matches. Germline lookup yields CDR1 SGHNT and CDR2 YENEEA. This CDR3 region has 13 residues. The CDR3 reads CASTAGGYNEQFF. CDR3 sequence (DNA): TGTGCCAGCACAGCGGGAGGCTACAATGAGCAGTTCTTC.

The chain combines TRBV19 with TRBJ2-6; tentative D call: TRBD1 (6 bases). CDR3 length: 16 amino acids. Germline CDR1 and CDR2: LNHDA and SQIVND (reference sequence). V was cut by 1 base and J by 1 base, with 8 bases left in between. The CDR3 protein is CASSIAQGSGANVLTF. As DNA, the CDR3 is TGTGCCAGTAGTATAGCACAGGGTTCTGGGGCCAACGTCCTGACTTTC.